Presented here are 20 T cell receptor beta chains from one specimen sequenced in a study of blood T cell repertoires in COVID-19. Data came from immunoSEQ multiplex PCR; TCRdb stores just in-frame clones and leaves some out. The sample records some 64,000 clones, 70% to 90% being singletons. Sequenced sample: peripheral blood. The origin of the receptors is a man in his fifties with active COVID-19.

The chain couples TRBV13 to TRBJ1-2; TRBD1 might be the D (6 bases). Trimming left V 11 bases short and J 5 bases short, with 24 bases between. CDR3 length equals 15 residues. Germline lookup yields CDR1 PRHDT and CDR2 FYEKMQ (reference sequence). The CDR3 nucleotides read TGTGCCTCCAAGGAGGGGGGGACCCACGCGTATGGCTACACCTTC. Amino acids: CASKEGGTHAYGYTF. The complete variable domain, with remaining parts taken from reference TRBV13 and TRBJ1-2, reads AAGVIQSPRHLIKEKRETATLKCYPIPRHDTVYWYQQGPGQDPQFLISFYEKMQSDKGSIPDRFSAQQFSDYHSELNMSSLELGDSALYFCASKEGGTHAYGYTFGSGTRLTVV.

The chain is built from TRBV11-2 and TRBJ1-3, with D perhaps matching TRBD1 (6 bases). The CDR3 consists of 15 residues. Trimming removed 5 bases at V and 0 bases at J, with 11 bases between. Germline assignment: CDR1 SGHAT and CDR2 FQNNGV. CDR3 loop: CASSPDRLSGNTIYF. CDR3 bases: TGTGCCAGCAGCCCCGACAGGCTCTCTGGAAACACCATATATTTT. Filled out from reference TRBV11-2 and TRBJ1-3, the complete variable domain reads EAGVAQSPRYKIIEKRQSVAFWCNPISGHATLYWYQQILGQGPKLLIQFQNNGVVDDSQLPKDRFSAERLKGVDSTLKIQPAKLEDSAVYLCASSPDRLSGNTIYFGEGSWLTVV.

A single count supports this clone. In DNA, the CDR3 is TGTGCCAGCACATGGGCGGGACAGGAAACTGAAGCTTTCTTT. This encodes CASTWAGQETEAFF. The genes are TRBV6-6 and TRBJ1-1; 8 bases align to TRBD1. Germline V lookup: CDR1 MNHNY, CDR2 SVGAGI (reference sequence). CDR3 length: 14 amino acids. Trimming removed 7 bases from V and 5 bases from J; junction bases left unmatched: 9.

This chain uses TRBV6-2 or TRBV6-3 with TRBJ1-2, with 8 bases lining up with TRBD1. The CDR3 length is 14 residues. J lost 4 bases, V lost 4 bases, and 5 bases had no gene match. Germline CDR1 reads MNHEY; CDR2 reads SVGEGT. DNA of the CDR3: TGTGCCAGCAGTTCCTCGGACAGGGTCTATGGCTACACCTTC. Encoded protein: CASSSSDRVYGYTF.

V usage is TRBV3-1 (or the pseudogene TRBV3-2) and J usage is TRBJ2-3; 8 bases fit TRBD2. Germline-derived CDR1 and CDR2 are LGHDT and YNNKEL (reference sequence). This CDR3 is 16 amino acids long. V lost 0 bases to trimming and J lost 1 base; unmatched junction nucleotides: 3. CDR3 DNA: TGTGCCAGCAGCCAAGATAGCGGGGTGCGCACAGATACGCAGTATTTT. Encoded protein: CASSQDSGVRTDTQYF.

The chain joins TRBV5-6 to TRBJ1-1; TRBD1 is a possible D gene (5 bases). V was pared by 2 bases and J by 1 base, with 9 bases between. This CDR3 has 14 amino acids. Germline lookup yields CDR1 SGHDT and CDR2 YYEEEE. The CDR3 DNA sequence: TGTGCCAGCAGCTTCGGGGGGACGAACACTGAAGCTTTCTTT. This sequence encodes CASSFGGTNTEAFF. The variable domain in full, completed from reference TRBV5-6 and TRBJ1-1, reads DAGVTQSPTHLIKTRGQQVTLRCSPKSGHDTVSWYQQALGQGPQFIFQYYEEEERQRGNFPDRFSGHQFPNYSSELNVNALLLGDSALYLCASSFGGTNTEAFFGQGTRLTVV.

This clone was detected once. V gene TRBV5-1 combines with J gene TRBJ2-3; 12 bases map to TRBD2. Germline-derived CDR1 and CDR2 are SGHRS and YFSETQ. The CDR3 is 15 amino acids. V lost 4 bases and J lost 3; bases outside the gene matches: 3. The CDR3 region has the DNA TGCGCCAGCAGCCTAGCGGGGGGGCGAACAGATACGCAGTATTTT. Residues: CASSLAGGRTDTQYF. The full variable domain, in which reference TRBV5-1 and TRBJ2-3 provide the parts outside the CDR3, is KAGVTQTPRYLIKTRGQQVTLSCSPISGHRSVSWYQQTPGQGLQFLFEYFSETQRNKGNFPGRFSGRQFSNSRSEMNVSTLELGDSALYLCASSLAGGRTDTQYFGPGTRLTVL.

The genes are TRBV4-2 and TRBJ2-3, with D perhaps matching TRBD2 (6 bases). Germline values: CDR1 LGHNA, CDR2 YNFKEQ. The CDR3 spans 14 residues. Trimming stripped 4 bases from V and 5 bases from J, with 13 bases between. CDR3 bases: TGTGCCAGCAGCCCGAGGGTGGGGGGAGATACGCAGTATTTT. Translation: CASSPRVGGDTQYF.

The CDR3 coding sequence is TGTGCCAGCAGGGGGACAGGCCTAAATTCACCCCTCCACTTT. Translating it yields CASRGTGLNSPLHF. V gene TRBV3-1 (or the pseudogene TRBV3-2) combines with J gene TRBJ1-6; 8 bases align to TRBD1. Germline V gives CDR1 LGHDT, CDR2 YNNKEL (reference sequence). The V gene end was trimmed by 6 bases and the J gene end by 7 bases; junction bases not matched to a gene: 5. There are 14 residues in the CDR3.

This clone occurred once. The rearrangement uses TRBV9 and TRBJ2-1, with 8 positions matching TRBD1. Germline V gene sequence: CDR1 SGDLS, CDR2 YYNGEE. Losses at the gene ends were 3 bases for V and 0 bases for J; bases not matched to a gene: 8. The CDR3 has 17 amino acids. The CDR3 protein is CASSDRTDRGSYNEQFF. The CDR3 region has the DNA TGTGCCAGCAGCGACCGAACCGACAGGGGCTCCTACAATGAGCAGTTCTTC.

This rearrangement joins TRBV6-5 to TRBJ2-2, with D possibly matching TRBD2 (6 bases). Per germline, CDR1 MNHEY and CDR2 SVGAGI. This CDR3 contains 12 residues. The ends were cut back, 8 bases at V and 5 bases at J, with 9 bases in the middle. In DNA form, the CDR3 reads TGTGCCAGCCGGAGGGTAACCGGGGAGCTGTTTTTT. Translating gives CASRRVTGELFF.

This chain links TRBV19 with TRBJ1-5, with D possibly matching TRBD1 (5 bases). The CDR3 length is 14 residues. Looked up from germline, CDR1 is LNHDA and CDR2 is SQIVND (reference sequence). V was shortened by 5 bases and J by 1 base, with 9 bases between the two germline ends. The chain's CDR3 is CASSPGHSNQPQHF. As DNA, the CDR3 is TGTGCCAGTAGTCCAGGGCACAGCAATCAGCCCCAGCATTTT.

V gene TRBV5-1 combines with J gene TRBJ2-2; 7 bases map to TRBD2. Germline V lookup: CDR1 SGHRS, CDR2 YFSETQ. The V and J ends lost 0 bases and 4 bases, in that order; junction bases with no gene match: 3. CDR3 length: 15 amino acids. CDR3 protein: CASSLEREGTGELFF. The CDR3 coding sequence is TGCGCCAGCAGCTTGGAAAGGGAGGGCACCGGGGAGCTGTTTTTT.

The V call is TRBV5-6, the J call TRBJ1-6; D is uncertain. Trimming pared 4 bases from V and 4 bases from J, leaving 12 bases between. This CDR3 contains 15 residues. CDR1 SGHDT and CDR2 YYEEEE come from the germline V gene. The CDR3 here is CASSPAGQYNSPLHF. CDR3 in DNA: TGTGCCAGCAGCCCGGCAGGCCAGTATAATTCACCCCTCCACTTT.

This clone was counted between two and nine times. The chain links TRBV7-8 to TRBJ2-7, with D perhaps matching TRBD1 (6 bases). The V gene's germline CDR1 is SGHVS and CDR2 FQNEAQ. This CDR3 is 16 amino acids long. The ends were cut back, 5 bases at V and 0 bases at J, with 17 bases in the middle. The DNA of the CDR3 is TGTGCCAGCAGCCCCAGGGGCACCATAAGCTCCTACGAGCAGTACTTC. The encoded protein is CASSPRGTISSYEQYF.

This chain uses TRBV6-5 with TRBJ2-1; 13 bases map to TRBD2. The CDR3 covers 15 residues. Germline-derived CDR1 and CDR2 are MNHEY and SVGAGI. V was clipped by 6 bases and J by 7 bases; unmatched bases: 6. This CDR3 reads CASRPTSGGRNEQFF. The CDR3 nucleotides read TGTGCCAGCAGACCGACTAGCGGGGGGCGAAATGAGCAGTTCTTC.

This rearrangement joins TRBV3-1 (or the pseudogene TRBV3-2) to TRBJ2-5; D is possibly TRBD1 (6 bases). The CDR3 is made up of 14 amino acids. Trimming took 3 bases from V and 5 from J, leaving 13 bases between them. Germline V gene lookup returns CDR1 LGHDT and CDR2 YNNKEL (reference sequence). Written as DNA, the CDR3 is TGTGCCAGCAGCCACATAAGGCAGGGGGAGACCCAGTACTTC. Translating it yields CASSHIRQGETQYF.

This sequence joins TRBV7-9 and TRBJ2-5; 8 positions match TRBD2. In germline, CDR1 is SEHNR, CDR2 FQNEAQ (reference sequence). After removal of 4 bases from V and 6 bases from J, the junction contained 7 bases not matched to a gene. This CDR3 contains 14 residues. CDR3 sequence: CASSSSGGHQTQYF. The CDR3 DNA is TGTGCCAGCAGCTCCTCGGGGGGGCACCAGACCCAGTACTTC.

The chain joins TRBV7-6 to TRBJ1-1, with D possibly being TRBD1 (6 bases). This CDR3 contains 21 residues. From germline, CDR1 is SGHVS and CDR2 FNYEAQ. V lost 1 base and J 1 base, leaving 28 bases between the germline ends. The CDR3 protein is CASSLVGQSVWPTDTNTEAFF. The CDR3 DNA sequence: TGTGCCAGCAGCTTAGTCGGACAGTCGGTGTGGCCTACCGATACGAACACTGAAGCTTTCTTT.

The V and J genes are TRBV2 and TRBJ2-2, with 11 bases matching TRBD1. The V and J ends lost 4 bases and 7 bases, in that order; junction bases with no gene match: 8. Germline V CDR1 and CDR2: SNHLY, FYNNEI. This CDR3 region has 16 residues. The DNA for the CDR3 is TGTGCCAGCAGTGGATTTGGACAGGGGGCGGTCGGGGAGCTGTTTTTT. Its protein product is CASSGFGQGAVGELFF.